Included here is one T cell receptor (beta chain) sequence, with context. The antigen is unknown. The CDR3 has 13 residues. V dropped 11 bases and J dropped 5; count of bases not matched to a gene: 8. Germline CDR1 is LNHDA and CDR2 is SQIVND (reference sequence). Clones were sequenced by immunoSEQ multiplex PCR, and TCRdb holds only the in-frame ones, with some missing. The data contain around 110,000 clones, about 90% of them singletons. The data originate from a study of CD4+ T cells in melanoma. Study findings and constraints: A reported correlation linked neoantigen-specific CD4+ T cells to CD8+, macrophage and B cell function.

The genes are TRBV19 and TRBJ2-5; 10 bases line up with TRBD1. The TCR was taken from a human donor with melanoma. Sample: peripheral blood. CDR3 amino acids: CACRDRGRETQYF. As DNA, the CDR3 is TGTGCCTGCCGGGACAGGGGACGGGAGACCCAGTACTTC.